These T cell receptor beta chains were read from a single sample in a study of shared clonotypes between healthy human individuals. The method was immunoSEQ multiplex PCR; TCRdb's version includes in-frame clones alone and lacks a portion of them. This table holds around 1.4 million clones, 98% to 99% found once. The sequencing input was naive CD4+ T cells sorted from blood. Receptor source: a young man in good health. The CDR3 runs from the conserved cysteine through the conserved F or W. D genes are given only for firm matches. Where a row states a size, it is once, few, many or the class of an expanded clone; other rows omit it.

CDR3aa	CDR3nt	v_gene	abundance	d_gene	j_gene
CASSLAPGLDYEQYF	TGTGCCAGCAGCTTAGCCCCAGGGTTGGATTACGAGCAGTACTTC	TRBV7-8	NA	NA	TRBJ2-7
CASSLVGKETQYF	TGTGCCAGCAGCTTGGTGGGGAAAGAGACCCAGTACTTC	TRBV7-2	NA	NA	TRBJ2-5
CASRGPGQGSNEQFF	TGTGCCAGCAGAGGACCGGGACAGGGGTCCAATGAGCAGTTCTTC	TRBV6-5	NA	TRBD1	TRBJ2-1
CASSIRQGSYEQYF	TGTGCCAGTAGTATTCGACAGGGGTCCTACGAGCAGTACTTC	TRBV19	once	TRBD1	TRBJ2-7
CASSPSGLLTTHTQYF	TGTGCCAGTAGTCCCTCGGGACTCCTTACGACACATACGCAGTATTTT	TRBV19	NA	NA	TRBJ2-3
CAGQGTSTDTQYF	TGTGCCGGACAGGGCACAAGCACAGATACGCAGTATTTT	TRBV7-9	NA	TRBD1	TRBJ2-3
CASSLVASPYEQYF	TGTGCCAGCAGCTTAGTCGCGAGTCCCTACGAGCAGTACTTC	TRBV11-2	once	NA	TRBJ2-7
CASTPPGGVEPQHF	TGTGCCAGCACACCACCGGGGGGCGTAGAGCCCCAGCATTTT	TRBV28	NA	NA	TRBJ1-5
CAWSVRKTQYF	TGTGCCTGGAGTGTACGTAAGACCCAGTACTTC	TRBV30	NA	NA	TRBJ2-5
CASSVGNGIQYF	TGTGCCAGCAGCGTAGGAAATGGCATTCAGTACTTC	TRBV9	NA	NA	TRBJ2-4
CASSVDGGSGLAGITGELFF	TGTGCCAGCAGCGTGGACGGGGGCTCCGGACTAGCGGGGATCACCGGGGAGCTGTTTTTT	TRBV14	NA	TRBD2	TRBJ2-2
CASSLLRERSYEQYF	TGTGCCAGCAGCTTACTCAGGGAACGATCCTACGAGCAGTACTTC	TRBV11-2	once	NA	TRBJ2-7
CASSTRPPLAGVHEQYF	TGTGCCAGCAGCACCCGTCCCCCACTAGCGGGAGTTCACGAGCAGTACTTC	TRBV11-2	once	TRBD2	TRBJ2-7
CASSQDRGLRSVF	TGTGCCAGCAGCCAAGATAGGGGGTTGCGGTCGGTCTTC	TRBV14	NA	NA	TRBJ2-1
CASSLATGTGSYEQYF	TGTGCCAGCAGCTTGGCCACCGGGACAGGGTCCTACGAGCAGTACTTC	TRBV5-4	once	TRBD1	TRBJ2-7
CASSLIPSDTGELFF	TGCGCCAGCAGCTTGATTCCTAGCGACACCGGGGAGCTGTTTTTT	TRBV5-1	NA	NA	TRBJ2-2
CASSQDGGGSYEQYF	TGCGCCAGCAGCCAAGATGGCGGCGGGAGCTACGAGCAGTACTTC	TRBV4-3	NA	TRBD2	TRBJ2-7
CASFPTGVAGLNSYNEQFF	TGTGCCAGCTTCCCCACGGGGGTAGCGGGACTTAACTCCTACAATGAGCAGTTCTTC	TRBV27	NA	TRBD2	TRBJ2-1
CASSIRGPQIYNEQFF	TGTGCCAGTAGTATTCGTGGACCGCAGATCTACAATGAGCAGTTCTTC	TRBV19	NA	NA	TRBJ2-1
CAWSERGLADSSYEQYF	TGTGCCTGGAGTGAGCGAGGACTAGCGGACAGCTCCTACGAGCAGTACTTC	TRBV30	NA	TRBD2	TRBJ2-7
CASSLERGDEKLFF	TGCGCCAGCAGCTTGGAGCGGGGTGATGAAAAACTGTTTTTT	TRBV5-1	NA	NA	TRBJ1-4
CASSLGGGYEQYF	TGTGCCAGCAGCTTAGGAGGTGGTTACGAGCAGTACTTC	TRBV7-9	once	NA	TRBJ2-7
CASTLGRGAYEQYF	TGTGCCAGCACTCTAGGACGCGGGGCCTACGAGCAGTACTTC	TRBV28	NA	NA	TRBJ2-7
CASSYSGGRTGELFF	TGTGCCAGCAGTTACTCGGGAGGACGAACCGGGGAGCTGTTTTTT	TRBV6-6	once	NA	TRBJ2-2
CASSLGAGGTNYEQYF	TGTGCCAGCAGCTTAGGGGCGGGTGGAACCAACTACGAGCAGTACTTC	TRBV7-2	NA	NA	TRBJ2-7
CASSLEPNTEAFF	TGCGCCAGCAGCTTGGAACCGAACACTGAAGCTTTCTTT	TRBV5-1	few	NA	TRBJ1-1
CSVEIGQGASYNEQFF	TGCAGCGTCGAAATCGGACAGGGGGCATCCTACAATGAGCAGTTCTTC	TRBV29-1	NA	TRBD1	TRBJ2-1
CASSLVGSGTTEAFF	TGTGCCAGCAGCTTAGTGGGTTCGGGGACCACTGAAGCTTTCTTT	TRBV11-2	NA	NA	TRBJ1-1